Listed here are 14 T cell receptor beta chains from one sample, sequenced in a study of CD8 T cells in ankylosing spondylitis. Using its own MiXCR run on the 5' RACE reads, TCRdb lists one record per CDR3 protein. The sample shows around 250,000 distinct CDR3 sequences, about 18% of them seen only once. The sample taken for sequencing was blood, either unsorted or a sorted T cell fraction (not recorded which). The receptor source for this set is a male donor with ankylosing spondylitis or in good health (not recorded which).

This clonotype was recorded once. The chain is built from TRBV10-2 and TRBJ2-1; D is unresolved. V lost 2 bases to trimming and J lost 0 bases, with 8 bases between them. Germline values: CDR1 WSHSY, CDR2 SAAADI. This CDR3 has 15 residues. CDR3 residues: CASSEGQSSYNEQFF. CDR3 DNA: TGCGCCAGCAGTGAGGGCCAAAGCTCCTACAATGAGCAGTTCTTC.

This rearrangement joins TRBV7-8 to TRBJ2-2; 9 bases match TRBD1. The V and J ends lost 5 bases and 7 bases, in that order; junction bases with no gene match: 5. The CDR3 has 14 residues. Germline V gives CDR1 SGHVS, CDR2 FQNEAQ. Written as DNA, the CDR3 is TGTGCCAGCAGCATGGGACAGGGCGGCGGGGAGCTGTTTTTT. Protein: CASSMGQGGGELFF.

Only a few counts were recorded for this clonotype. The chain is built from TRBV27 and TRBJ1-1, with 9 bases aligning to TRBD1. CDR3 length: 15 amino acids. CDR1 MNHEY and CDR2 SMNVEV come from the germline V gene (reference sequence). With 5 bases clipped from V and 4 bases from J, the junction kept 8 bases outside the gene matches. The CDR3 reads CASSDGTGRPTEAFF. The CDR3 DNA reads as TGTGCCAGCAGTGACGGGACAGGGAGACCCACTGAAGCTTTCTTT.

This clonotype was seen repeatedly, ten times or more. V is TRBV10-3 and J is TRBJ2-1, with 8 positions matching TRBD2. The CDR3 length is 15 residues. CDR1 and CDR2 (germline): ENHRY, SYGVKD. Losses at the gene ends were 2 bases for V and 9 bases for J; bases not matched to a gene: 9. The CDR3 DNA follows: TGTGCCATCAGTGAGCTGGCCGGGAGGGCCGGTGAGCAGTTCTTC. Encoded protein: CAISELAGRAGEQFF.

This clonotype was seen a handful of times. The rearrangement uses TRBV9 and TRBJ2-7; D unresolved. With 0 bases removed from V and 0 bases from J, the gap between germline ends came to 13 bases. This CDR3 has 16 amino acids. The V gene's germline CDR1 is SGDLS and CDR2 YYNGEE. CDR3 sequence (DNA): TGTGCCAGCAGCGTAGACGGAGCTAGTCCCTCCTACGAGCAGTACTTC. Its protein is CASSVDGASPSYEQYF.

In its sample, this clonotype was seen a few times. The rearrangement joins TRBV29-1 to TRBJ2-7, with no clear D. The CDR3 contains 13 residues. The V end lost 4 bases, the J end lost 3 bases, and 13 bases lay between the germline ends. CDR1 and CDR2 from the germline V gene are SQVTM and ANQGSEA. The CDR3 bases are TGCAGCGTTGTCGCCGGACCCCACTACGAGCAGTACTTC. This sequence encodes CSVVAGPHYEQYF.

The V and J genes are TRBV28 and TRBJ2-2; 9 bases agree with TRBD1. The CDR3 has 16 amino acids. Germline trimming cut 6 bases from V and 7 bases from J; bases unmatched to any gene: 12. The germline V gene encodes CDR1 MDHEN and CDR2 SYDVKM. CDR3 amino acids: CASRAGTGILGGELFF. CDR3 nucleotides: TGTGCCAGCAGGGCCGGGACAGGGATTTTGGGCGGGGAGCTGTTTTTT. Drawing the rest from reference TRBV28 and TRBJ2-2, the complete variable domain is DVKVTQSSRYLVKRTGEKVFLECVQDMDHENMFWYRQDPGLGLRLIYFSYDVKMKEKGDIPEGYSVSREKKERFSLILESASTNQTSMYLCASRAGTGILGGELFFGEGSRLTVL.

J is TRBJ2-1 and V is TRBV7-2, with D maybe TRBD1 (6 bases). Trimming took 4 bases from V and 4 from J, leaving 20 bases between them. The CDR3 sequence is 17 residues long. CDR1 is SGHTA and CDR2 is FQGNSA in the germline V gene. CDR3 residues: CASSYPFRGRGYNEQFF. Here the CDR3 DNA reads TGTGCCAGCAGCTACCCCTTTAGGGGGAGAGGATACAATGAGCAGTTCTTC.

This rearrangement joins TRBV13 to TRBJ2-7, with D hard to call. CDR3 length equals 16 residues. The germline V gene encodes CDR1 PRHDT and CDR2 FYEKMQ (reference sequence). V lost 4 bases to trimming and J lost 0 bases, with 16 bases between them. CDR3 DNA: TGTGCCAGCAGCTCAACAGCCGGGCTGAGCTCCTACGAGCAGTACTTC. Amino acids: CASSSTAGLSSYEQYF.

The rearrangement uses TRBV9 and TRBJ2-7, with D tentatively TRBD1 (6 bases). Trimming took off 0 bases at V and 7 bases at J, with 11 bases between the two ends. This CDR3 is 13 amino acids long. Per germline, CDR1 SGDLS and CDR2 YYNGEE. The chain's CDR3 is CASSVGTGSEQYF. CDR3 bases: TGTGCCAGCAGCGTAGGAACAGGGAGTGAGCAGTACTTC.

The chain carries TRBV5-1 and TRBJ2-7; D perhaps matches TRBD2 (6 bases). Trimming stripped 0 bases from V and 4 bases from J, with 17 bases between. The CDR3 is made up of 16 amino acids. Germline lookup yields CDR1 SGHRS and CDR2 YFSETQ. DNA for the CDR3: TGCGCCAGCAGCTTGGAATTAGGAGGGATCGAATACGAGCAGTACTTC. It specifies CASSLELGGIEYEQYF. The full variable domain, with the rest looked up from reference TRBV5-1 and TRBJ2-7, is KAGVTQTPRYLIKTRGQQVTLSCSPISGHRSVSWYQQTPGQGLQFLFEYFSETQRNKGNFPGRFSGRQFSNSRSEMNVSTLELGDSALYLCASSLELGGIEYEQYFGPGTRLTVT.

This clonotype was found a few times. The DNA of the CDR3 is TGTGCCAGCAGGGGGACAGCTGATTACACCTTC. The encoded protein is CASRGTADYTF. The chain is built from TRBV12-3 or TRBV12-4 and TRBJ1-2; 7 bases align to TRBD1. The length of the CDR3 is 11 residues. J was trimmed by 11 bases and V by 6 bases; bases with no gene match: 6.

This chain connects TRBV7-9 to TRBJ2-5, with D hard to call. Germline V gene data show CDR1 as SEHNR and CDR2 as FQNEAQ (reference sequence). The CDR3 is 13 amino acids. Trimming stripped 2 bases from V and 3 bases from J, with 7 bases between. The chain's CDR3 is CASSLPEEETQYF. CDR3 sequence (DNA): TGTGCCAGCAGCTTACCTGAAGAAGAGACCCAGTACTTC.

This clonotype was counted many times. CDR3 in DNA: TGTGCCAGCAGTTGGGCAGGTTCGGATCAGCCCCAGCATTTT. This translates into CASSWAGSDQPQHF. This chain joins TRBV12-3 or TRBV12-4 and TRBJ1-5; D not certain. V was cut by 4 bases and J by 5 bases, with 12 bases left in between. The CDR3 covers 14 residues.